A single TCR beta chain is shown here with its context. Antigen unknown. CDR1 SGHDT and CDR2 YYEEEE come from the germline V gene. CDR3 length: 17 amino acids. The germline V and J ends were trimmed by 0 bases and 7 bases, with 20 bases remaining between them. This specimen comes from a study of cytomegalovirus exposure and HLA in healthy donors. Whole-study results and caveats: Investigators reported 150 to 200 TCR beta chains as tied to cytomegalovirus.

Among the approximately 130 subjects of the validation cohort, separate from the roughly 670-subject first cohort, were the donors. Produced via immunoSEQ multiplex PCR; TCRdb's table is partial and in-frame only. The sample has 150,000 to 200,000 clones, roughly 89% seen once. Source material: PBMCs. The rearrangement links TRBV5-6 to TRBJ2-1, with a weak D call TRBD1 (7 bases). The clonotype comes from a woman in her twenties or thirties in good health and CMV-seronegative. CDR3 region: CASSLDAGQTRGNEQFF. The DNA for the CDR3 is TGTGCCAGCAGCTTGGACGCGGGACAGACCCGAGGTAATGAGCAGTTCTTC.